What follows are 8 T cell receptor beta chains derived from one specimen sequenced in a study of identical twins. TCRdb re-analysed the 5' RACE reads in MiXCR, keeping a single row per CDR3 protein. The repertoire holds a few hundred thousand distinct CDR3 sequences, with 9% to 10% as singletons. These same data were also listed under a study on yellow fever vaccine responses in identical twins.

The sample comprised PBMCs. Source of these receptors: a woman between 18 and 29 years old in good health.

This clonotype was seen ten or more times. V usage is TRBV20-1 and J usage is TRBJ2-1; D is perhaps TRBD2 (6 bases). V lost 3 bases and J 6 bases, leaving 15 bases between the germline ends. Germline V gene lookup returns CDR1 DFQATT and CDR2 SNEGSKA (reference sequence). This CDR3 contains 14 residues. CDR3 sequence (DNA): TGCAGTGCTAGGGTGGGGGGAAAAGGCAATGAGCAGTTCTTC. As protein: CSARVGGKGNEQFF.

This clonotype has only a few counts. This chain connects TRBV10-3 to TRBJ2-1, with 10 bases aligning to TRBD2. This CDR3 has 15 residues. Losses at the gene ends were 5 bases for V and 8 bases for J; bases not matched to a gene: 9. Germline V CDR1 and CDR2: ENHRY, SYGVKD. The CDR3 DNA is TGTGCCATCAGTCCCCAAGCGGGAGGGAGGGATGAGCAGTTCTTC. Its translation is CAISPQAGGRDEQFF.

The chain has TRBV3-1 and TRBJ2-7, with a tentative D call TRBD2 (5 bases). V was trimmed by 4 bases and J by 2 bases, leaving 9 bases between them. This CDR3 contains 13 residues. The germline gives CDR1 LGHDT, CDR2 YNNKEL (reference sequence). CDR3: CASSPGNPYEQYF. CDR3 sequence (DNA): TGTGCCAGCAGCCCCGGGAACCCCTACGAGCAGTACTTC.

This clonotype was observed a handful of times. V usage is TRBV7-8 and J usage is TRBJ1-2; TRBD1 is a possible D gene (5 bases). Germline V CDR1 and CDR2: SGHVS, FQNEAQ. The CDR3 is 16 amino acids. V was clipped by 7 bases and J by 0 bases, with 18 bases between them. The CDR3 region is CASTRGEYSTNYGYTF. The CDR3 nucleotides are TGTGCCAGCACCCGGGGGGAGTATAGTACTAACTATGGCTACACCTTC.

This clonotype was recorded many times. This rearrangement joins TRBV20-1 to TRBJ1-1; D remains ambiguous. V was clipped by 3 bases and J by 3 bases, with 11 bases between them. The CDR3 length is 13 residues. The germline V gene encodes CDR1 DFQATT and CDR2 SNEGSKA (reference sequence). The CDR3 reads CSARSWADTEAFF. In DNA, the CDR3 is TGCAGTGCTAGGTCGTGGGCGGACACTGAAGCTTTCTTT.

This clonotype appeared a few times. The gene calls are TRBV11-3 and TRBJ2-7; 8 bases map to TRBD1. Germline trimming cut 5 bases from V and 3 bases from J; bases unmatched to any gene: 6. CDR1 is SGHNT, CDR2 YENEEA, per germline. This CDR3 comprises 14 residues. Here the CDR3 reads CASSPPDRGYEQYF. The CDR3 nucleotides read TGTGCCAGCAGCCCACCCGACAGGGGCTACGAGCAGTACTTC.

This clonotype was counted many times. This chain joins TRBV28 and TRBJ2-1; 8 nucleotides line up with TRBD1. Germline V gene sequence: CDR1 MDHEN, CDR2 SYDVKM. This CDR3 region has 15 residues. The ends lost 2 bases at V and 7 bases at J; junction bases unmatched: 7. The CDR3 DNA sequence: TGTGCCAGCAGTTTACCCCAGGGGGCAAGGAATGAGCAGTTCTTC. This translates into CASSLPQGARNEQFF.

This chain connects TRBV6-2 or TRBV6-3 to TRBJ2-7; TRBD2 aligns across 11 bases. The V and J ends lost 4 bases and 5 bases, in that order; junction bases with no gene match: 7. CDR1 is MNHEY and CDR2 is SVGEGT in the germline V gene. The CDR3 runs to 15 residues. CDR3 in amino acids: CASSSPLAGVNEQYF. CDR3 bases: TGTGCCAGCAGTTCTCCACTAGCGGGAGTTAACGAGCAGTACTTC.